The T cell receptor beta chain described here comes from a study of CD8+ T cells in alopecia areata. In the study overall: Treated patients were given 5 to 10 mg oral tofacitinib twice daily. Whole-study results and caveats: When scalp samples are sequenced, resident alphabeta T cells of normal skin are also captured.

Only a few counts were recorded for this clone. Its antigen is not identified. Extraction of RNA preceded its reverse transcription into cDNA, which served as the sequencing template. Measured with immunoSEQ multiplex PCR; TCRdb has only the in-frame clones, and not every one. Among 120,000 or so clones listed, 58% were seen once. Trimming cost V 7 bases and J 10 bases; bases outside gene matches: 6. The CDR3 spans 11 residues. CDR1 SNHLY and CDR2 FYNNEI come from the germline V gene. Collected material from alopecia areata patients comprised lesional scalp punch biopsies and peripheral blood. The source material was CD4+ T cells sorted from blood, sampled at week 0. The genes are TRBV2 and TRBJ1-1; the match to TRBD1 covers 7 bases. The receptor was isolated from a human donor with alopecia areata. CDR3 DNA sequence: TGTGCCAGCACCGACAGGGAGGGAGCTTTCTTT. Its protein product is CASTDREGAFF.